This T cell receptor beta chain was sequenced during a study of regulatory T cells in long-lasting Graves disease. Across the study: The study enrolled newly diagnosed Graves' patients on antithyroid drugs under 3 months.

Time point: newly diagnosed GD, antithyroid drugs for less than 3 months. The TCR library was prepared using RNA isolated from PBMCs. Study results and limitations: TRBV28, TRBJ1-2 and TRBJ2-5 were segments that persistent disease favored.

Details on this clonotype: What it binds is unknown.

Library construction for TCR beta used iRepertoire HTBI primers and Arm-PCR of CDR3 regions. Each CDR3 protein is one row after TCRdb ran MiXCR on the multiplex PCR reads. The sample shows a few hundred thousand distinct CDR3 sequences, about 17% of them seen only once. V lost 0 bases and J lost 6; bases outside the gene matches: 8. CDR1 SGHNT and CDR2 YYREEE come from the germline V gene (reference sequence). The CDR3 runs to 16 residues. In addition, the sample was reused for a study of T cells in Graves' hyperthyroidism and ophthalmopathy.

This specimen was peripheral blood mononuclear cells (PBMCs), taken at new diagnosis, from a patient treated with antithyroid drugs. The origin of this receptor is a woman aged 25-40 years with Graves disease. J is TRBJ2-1 and V is TRBV5-4, with 8 bases fitting TRBD2. The CDR3 coding sequence is TGTGCCAGCAGCTTGGGAGGGCGGGGGGCGCCCAATGAGCAGTTCTTC. Translated: CASSLGGRGAPNEQFF.